This entry is about one T cell receptor (beta chain). There are a few counts of this clone. Its antigen is currently not known. No much larger clonotype is one base removed from it; base qualities were not supplied. Taken from the germline V gene, the CDR1 and CDR2 loops are SGHRS and YFSETQ. V sheds 3 bases and J sheds 4 bases, leaving 19 bases between their ends. Reading from cysteine to phenylalanine, the CDR3 counts 16 amino acids. The DNA shown is the 48-base CDR3, in frame from base 1. These data belong to a study of blood T cell repertoires in COVID-19 (TCRdb year 2020). For context, the study as a whole: Collaborator samples came from the United States, Italy and Spain and covered acute and convalescent phases of COVID-19. The prospective study material was composed of cDNA or gDNA derived from T cells, B-cell-depleted T cells, or PBMCs. Deeply sampled blood TCRbeta repertoires from subjects exposed to, actively infected with, or recovered from COVID-19 were included in the dataset. The repertoires were made available in a free public database intended to serve as a resource for research on the immune response to SARS-CoV-2. Samples were obtained from the ongoing ImmuneRACE study (first 160 participants) and from 1,254 subjects provided by 6 global collaborators. Sample metadata almost always included a de-identified subject ID, COVID-19 status, age in years and sex. Where HLA class I and class II types were available, the types were taken from metadata supplied by the sample provider, not from assay-based typing. General findings and caveats noted by the study authors: The quantity of clinical and demographic metadata differed by source and by participant and was supplied without curation.

TCRbeta CDR3 regions were amplified from genomic DNA using the immunoSEQ Assay, a bias-controlled multiplex PCR. The authors' pipeline ran thus. Nucleated cell counts per sample were estimated from amplification of reference gene primers within the assay. To quantify the absolute abundance of each unique TCRbeta CDR3 rearrangement, sequence reads were collapsed and filtered. For each sample, productive Simpson clonality was calculated by taking the square root of Simpson's diversity index across productive rearrangements. The source is immuneACCESS, and TCRdb retained only in-frame sequences with V and J called. Part of the clones is not carried over; for the studies checked, unresolved V genes explain less than half of this, and the remainder is unexplained. The DNA gave D and trimming, while V, J and clone size come from that table. Within this sample are hundreds of thousands of clones, with roughly 86% of them counted one time only. Together, the top ten hold 5% to 6% of the sample.

In Seattle, one collaborating source enrolled patients while the infection was active and tracked those patients longitudinally over the course of disease. Each collaborating institution followed its own protocols to collect whole blood in K2EDTA tubes. For TCRbeta analysis, collaborators shipped samples as frozen whole blood, isolated PBMCs, or DNA extracted from either of those sample types. What was sequenced was peripheral blood. The receptor was isolated from an elderly woman with COVID-19, enrolled during active disease. The sequence is built from TRBV5-1 and TRBJ1-2; tentative D gene TRBD1, with 5 bases matching. The DNA is TGCGCCAGCAGCTCCGGTGGAAGGGGTTCGGGCTATGGCTACACCTTC. This gives the protein CASSSGGRGSGYGYTF.